The 2 T cell receptor beta chains reported below all come from one sample, sequenced in a study of monozygotic twins with inflammatory bowel disease. One entry per CDR3 protein, without DNA, is what TCRdb gives after re-calling the 5' RACE reads. The listing contains 300,000 to 350,000 distinct CDR3 sequences. Sequencing was done on a sample of blood. The origin of the receptors is a human donor with ulcerative colitis or Crohn's disease, or a healthy co-twin of an affected twin (not recorded which).

V gene TRBV5-1 combines with J gene TRBJ1-2. Germline V CDR1 and CDR2: SGHRS, YFSETQ. This CDR3 has 13 amino acids. The CDR3 reads CASSSDPIYGYTF.

The chain's CDR3 is CASSESGTSNEQFF. The V call is TRBV10-1, the J call TRBJ2-1. CDR3 length: 14 residues. CDR1 and CDR2 (germline): WNHNN, SYGVQD (reference sequence).